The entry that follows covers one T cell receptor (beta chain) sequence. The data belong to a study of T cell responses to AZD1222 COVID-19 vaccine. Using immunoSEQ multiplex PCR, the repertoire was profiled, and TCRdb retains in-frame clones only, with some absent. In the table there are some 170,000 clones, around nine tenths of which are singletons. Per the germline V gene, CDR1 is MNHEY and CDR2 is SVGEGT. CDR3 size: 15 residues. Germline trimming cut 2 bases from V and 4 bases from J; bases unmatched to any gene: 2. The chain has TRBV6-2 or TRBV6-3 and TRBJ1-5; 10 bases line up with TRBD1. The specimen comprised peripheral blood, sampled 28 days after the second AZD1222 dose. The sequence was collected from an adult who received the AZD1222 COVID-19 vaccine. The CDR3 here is CASSYQDRGNQPQHF. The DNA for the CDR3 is TGTGCCAGCAGTTACCAGGACAGGGGGAATCAGCCCCAGCATTTT.